There are many counts of the clone carrying this T cell receptor (beta chain). Its antigen is currently unknown. The source of the sample is a study of T cells in Graves' hyperthyroidism and ophthalmopathy. Study as a whole: It was at initial diagnosis, before any treatment, that peripheral blood was collected.

V shed 4 bases, J shed 7 bases, and the junction held 2 bases outside the gene matches. CDR3 length equals 13 residues. Amplification yielded TCR beta CDR3 regions, with RNA transcripts as the source. In the first-round RT-PCR of the TCR CDR3, the HTBI primer set was used. TCRdb re-called the multiplex PCR reads through MiXCR, storing one row per CDR3 protein. Seen here are some 600,000 distinct CDR3 sequences, approximately 14% observed once, and the top ten hold 5.5% to 7.5%. Study-level findings and limits: From stable hyperthyroidism, ophthalmopathy was separated by a 13 V-J model.

The study collected blood at first hyperthyroidism diagnosis, before any ophthalmopathy symptoms arose. Sequenced material: blood. This TCR was recovered from a woman aged 30 to 39 with Graves' hyperthyroidism that later progressed to Graves' ophthalmopathy. This chain connects TRBV12-3 or TRBV12-4 to TRBJ1-1; 11 positions agree with TRBD1. The CDR3 sequence: CASSWTGGSEAFF. CDR3 coding DNA: TGTGCCAGCAGTTGGACAGGGGGCAGTGAAGCTTTCTTT.